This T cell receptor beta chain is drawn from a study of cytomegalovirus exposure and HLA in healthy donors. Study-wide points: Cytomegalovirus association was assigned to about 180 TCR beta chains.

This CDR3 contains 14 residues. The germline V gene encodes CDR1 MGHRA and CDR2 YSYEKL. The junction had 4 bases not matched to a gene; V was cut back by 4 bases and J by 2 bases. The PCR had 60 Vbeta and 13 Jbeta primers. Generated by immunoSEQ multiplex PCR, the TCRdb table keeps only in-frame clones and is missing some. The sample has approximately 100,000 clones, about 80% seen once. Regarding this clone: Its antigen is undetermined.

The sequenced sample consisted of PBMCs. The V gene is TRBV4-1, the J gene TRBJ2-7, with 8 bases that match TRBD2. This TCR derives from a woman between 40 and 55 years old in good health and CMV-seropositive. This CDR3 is CASSLGGGPYEQYF. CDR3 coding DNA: TGCGCCAGCAGCCTCGGCGGGGGGCCCTACGAGCAGTACTTC.